One and the same sample provided the 4 T cell receptor beta chains below, sequenced in a study of blood T cell repertoires in COVID-19. Repertoires were generated with immunoSEQ multiplex PCR, while TCRdb's copy carries only in-frame clones and drops some. The sample consists of some 390,000 clones, roughly 86% of them appearing once. Material for sequencing was peripheral blood. The receptors here all came from a human donor in a cohort sampled during active COVID-19.

The chain joins TRBV25-1 to TRBJ2-2, with D possibly matching TRBD2 (6 bases). The CDR3 totals 15 residues. Trimming took 4 bases from V and 6 from J, leaving 15 bases between them. Germline values: CDR1 MGHDK, CDR2 SYGVNS. Written as DNA, the CDR3 is TGTGCCAGCAGTGCGGGGGAAGAACGGGCCGGGGAGCTGTTTTTT. This sequence encodes CASSAGEERAGELFF.

The gene calls are TRBV3-1 (or the pseudogene TRBV3-2) and TRBJ2-7; D possibly corresponds to TRBD2 (6 bases). Germline CDR1 LGHDT, CDR2 YNNKEL (reference sequence). The germline V and J ends were trimmed by 0 bases and 7 bases, with 13 bases remaining between them. The CDR3 totals 14 residues. In DNA form, the CDR3 reads TGTGCCAGCAGCCAAGACGCGGGGCCAGGAGAGCAGTACTTC. It is translated as CASSQDAGPGEQYF.

This rearrangement joins TRBV28 to TRBJ1-5; D remains ambiguous. Trimming took off 6 bases at V and 6 bases at J, with 18 bases between the two ends. From germline, CDR1 is MDHEN and CDR2 SYDVKM. The CDR3 contains 15 residues. The CDR3 DNA is TGTGCCAGCAGCCGTACGGTTGGACTAATTCAGCCCCAGCATTTT. Protein: CASSRTVGLIQPQHF.

The chain combines TRBV4-2 with TRBJ2-2, with D perhaps TRBD2 (6 bases). Trimming cost V 1 base and J 0 bases, with 9 bases left between them. Germline lookup yields CDR1 LGHNA and CDR2 YNFKEQ. The CDR3 has 16 residues. The CDR3 spells CASSQAGGSNTGELFF. CDR3 in DNA: TGTGCCAGCAGCCAAGCCGGGGGATCGAACACCGGGGAGCTGTTTTTT.